Listed here are 23 T cell receptor beta chains from one sample, sequenced in a study of blood T cell repertoires in COVID-19. Profiling relied on immunoSEQ multiplex PCR, and the TCRdb table lists in-frame clones only, not all of them. The top ten clones hold 5.9% of a sample with 50,000 to 60,000 clones, roughly 80% of them seen once. The source material was peripheral blood. These receptors all come from a human donor in a cohort sampled during active or convalescent COVID-19.

This rearrangement joins TRBV18 to TRBJ1-1; the D is unclear. V lost 3 bases and J 5 bases, leaving 13 bases between the germline ends. Germline V gene lookup returns CDR1 KGHSH and CDR2 LQKENI. The CDR3 consists of 14 residues. CDR3 sequence: CASSPESGMTEAFF. CDR3 DNA sequence: TGTGCCAGCTCACCGGAATCGGGGATGACTGAAGCTTTCTTT.

V is TRBV27 and J is TRBJ1-1, with 11 bases that match TRBD1. The V segment lost 7 bases and the J segment 0 bases; nucleotides outside the gene matches: 13. CDR3 length: 18 residues. Germline V gives CDR1 MNHEY, CDR2 SMNVEV (reference sequence). CDR3 sequence reads: CASKGTGGSQFLNTEAFF. As DNA, the CDR3 is TGTGCCAGCAAGGGGACAGGGGGGAGCCAATTTTTGAACACTGAAGCTTTCTTT.

CDR3 residues: CASSQEGTQGGATNEKLFF. CDR3 nucleotide sequence: TGTGCCAGCAGCCAAGAGGGCACTCAGGGGGGCGCAACTAATGAAAAACTGTTTTTT. This chain connects TRBV4-2 to TRBJ1-4; TRBD1 aligns across 7 bases. J lost 0 bases, V lost 0 bases, and 10 bases had no gene match. The germline CDR1 and CDR2 sequences are LGHNA and YNFKEQ. This CDR3 contains 19 residues.

This clone turned up a few times. The chain employs TRBV14 and TRBJ1-1, with a possible D match to TRBD1 (5 bases). Trimming left V 6 bases short and J 5 bases short, with 16 bases between. Per germline, CDR1 SGHDN and CDR2 FVKESK. CDR3 size: 14 residues. CDR3 in amino acids: CASRLTGVGTEAFF. CDR3 sequence (DNA): TGTGCCAGCAGGCTGACGGGGGTAGGGACTGAAGCTTTCTTT. Full variable domain (outside the CDR3, taken from reference TRBV14 and TRBJ1-1): EAGVTQFPSHSVIEKGQTVTLRCDPISGHDNLYWYRRVMGKEIKFLLHFVKESKQDESGMPNNRFLAERTGGTYSTLKVQPAELEDSGVYFCASRLTGVGTEAFFGQGTRLTVV.

The chain recombines TRBV5-1 with TRBJ2-1; 13 bases fit TRBD2. The V gene's germline CDR1 is SGHRS and CDR2 YFSETQ. The CDR3 sequence is 19 residues long. J gave up 4 bases and V 4 bases, and 14 bases lay outside the gene matches. The CDR3 protein is CASSPGLAGDLTVYNEQFF. In DNA form, the CDR3 reads TGCGCCAGCAGCCCCGGACTAGCGGGGGACCTAACCGTTTACAATGAGCAGTTCTTC.

The chain has TRBV4-1 and TRBJ2-4; possibly TRBD1 for D (5 bases). V lost 0 bases and J 1 base, leaving 16 bases between the germline ends. The CDR3 contains 18 residues. CDR1 is MGHRA and CDR2 is YSYEKL in the germline V gene. The CDR3 nucleotides read TGCGCCAGCAGCCAAGATCTGGGTCTATCAGGGGCCAAAAACATTCAGTACTTC. As protein: CASSQDLGLSGAKNIQYF.

The chain uses TRBV6-2 or TRBV6-3 and TRBJ1-6; D might be TRBD1 (5 bases). This CDR3 contains 17 residues. The V end lost 2 bases, the J end lost 0 bases, and 11 bases lay between the germline ends. Germline CDR1 MNHEY, CDR2 SVGEGT. The CDR3 DNA reads as TGTGCCAGCAGTTACGATTACAGGAACTCCTATAATTCACCCCTCCACTTT. Its protein is CASSYDYRNSYNSPLHF.

The rearrangement joins TRBV6-5 to TRBJ2-2; 7 bases map to TRBD1. This CDR3 has 15 amino acids. Germline assignment: CDR1 MNHEY and CDR2 SVGAGI. V shed 6 bases and J 4 bases; nucleotides not matched to a gene: 8. The CDR3 DNA reads TGTGCCAGCAGAGGGGGCCCCAGGGGCACCGGGGAGCTGTTTTTT. The encoded protein is CASRGGPRGTGELFF.

This clone was recorded a few times. V is TRBV2 and J is TRBJ1-4, with unresolved D. V was pared by 3 bases and J by 3 bases, with 11 bases between. The CDR3 loop spans 15 amino acids. The germline V gene has CDR1 SNHLY and CDR2 FYNNEI. The chain's CDR3 is CASSDSGPANEKLFF. Written as DNA, the CDR3 is TGTGCCAGCAGTGATTCGGGTCCGGCTAATGAAAAACTGTTTTTT.

The V gene is TRBV5-4, the J gene TRBJ2-7; 11 bases line up with TRBD1. Looked up from germline, CDR1 is SGHNT and CDR2 is YYREEE (reference sequence). This CDR3 is built from 13 residues. V was pared by 3 bases and J by 6 bases, with 2 bases of the junction left unmatched. CDR3 in DNA: TGTGCCAGCAGCTGGGGGACAGGGGGCGAGCAGTACTTC. Protein product: CASSWGTGGEQYF.

The chain has TRBV5-1 and TRBJ2-7; a weak D match, TRBD1 (5 bases). The CDR3 totals 13 residues. Germline V CDR1 and CDR2: SGHRS, YFSETQ. V gave up 0 bases and J gave up 6 bases, with 10 bases separating them. In nucleotides, the CDR3 is TGCGCCAGCAGCTTGGTTCAGGGCCGCGAGCAGTACTTC. Translating gives CASSLVQGREQYF.

The table lists this clone with a few counts. The J gene is TRBJ2-7, the V gene TRBV7-9; D gene uncertain. The CDR3 runs 14 residues. Germline-derived CDR1 and CDR2 are SEHNR and FQNEAQ (reference sequence). Between the trimmed V and J ends, which lost 5 bases and 3 bases, there was a span of 14 bases. The chain's CDR3 is CASSPSHSGYEQYF. The DNA for the CDR3 is TGTGCCAGCAGCCCCTCGCATTCAGGCTACGAGCAGTACTTC.

V usage is TRBV29-1 and J usage is TRBJ1-1, with D perhaps matching TRBD1 (5 bases). The CDR3 totals 13 residues. Deletions cut 6 bases from V and 3 bases from J, with 14 bases between. Germline assignment: CDR1 SQVTM and CDR2 ANQGSEA. The CDR3 nucleotides are TGCAGCGTGGACACCGGGGGGTACACTGAAGCTTTCTTT. This gives the protein CSVDTGGYTEAFF.

The chain employs TRBV27 and TRBJ1-6; 10 bases are shared with TRBD1. Germline V gene sequence: CDR1 MNHEY, CDR2 SMNVEV (reference sequence). The CDR3 contains 15 residues. V was clipped by 9 bases and J by 8 bases; unmatched bases: 10. The CDR3 DNA follows: TGTGCCAGTTCCTACCAAGGGACAGGGGATTCACCCCTCCACTTT. Translating it yields CASSYQGTGDSPLHF.

The chain couples TRBV9 to TRBJ2-6; D gene ambiguous. V was cut by 3 bases and J by 4 bases, with 11 bases left in between. Per germline, CDR1 SGDLS and CDR2 YYNGEE. The CDR3 covers 15 residues. The DNA for the CDR3 is TGTGCCAGCAGCGCCGGAGATCCGGGGGCCAACGTCCTGACTTTC. Its translation is CASSAGDPGANVLTF.

The chain recombines TRBV12-3 or TRBV12-4 with TRBJ1-2; D unresolved. The ends were cut back, 2 bases at V and 8 bases at J, with 12 bases in the middle. This CDR3 contains 13 residues. CDR3 in DNA: TGTGCCAGCAGTTTATTGGGTCTAGAAGGCTACACCTTC. Protein: CASSLLGLEGYTF.

The V and J genes are TRBV3-1 (or the pseudogene TRBV3-2) and TRBJ1-2; 7 bases line up with TRBD1. V trimming: 4 bases; J trimming: 7 bases; junction bases outside the gene matches: 15. The CDR3 is 16 amino acids. Looked up from germline, CDR1 is LGHDT and CDR2 is YNNKEL (reference sequence). CDR3 protein: CASSPKTGTPAFGYTF. CDR3 coding DNA: TGTGCCAGCAGCCCCAAGACAGGGACGCCAGCCTTTGGCTACACCTTC.

This sequence joins TRBV13 and TRBJ2-6, with unresolved D. V was shortened by 1 base and J by 0 bases, with 4 bases between the two germline ends. CDR1 is PRHDT, CDR2 FYEKMQ, per germline (reference sequence). The CDR3 has 15 amino acids. DNA for the CDR3: TGTGCCAGCAGCTTAGACTTCTCTGGGGCCAACGTCCTGACTTTC. Residues: CASSLDFSGANVLTF.

This sequence joins TRBV9 and TRBJ2-1; 7 positions agree with TRBD1. The trim removed 0 bases at V and 2 bases at J, leaving 8 bases unmatched. The CDR3 sequence is 17 residues long. Looked up from germline, CDR1 is SGDLS and CDR2 is YYNGEE. The CDR3 region has the DNA TGTGCCAGCAGCGTAGCTGAGGGGGCCATGACCTACAATGAGCAGTTCTTC. Its translation is CASSVAEGAMTYNEQFF.

This clone has more than one count but fewer than ten. This chain connects TRBV9 to TRBJ2-3; 7 bases line up with TRBD2. Looked up from germline, CDR1 is SGDLS and CDR2 is YYNGEE. J lost 9 bases, V lost 2 bases, and 9 bases had no gene match. The CDR3 is 14 residues long. CDR3 coding DNA: TGTGCCAGCAGCGTGGGGCTAGCGGTAGGGACGCAGTATTTT. The encoded protein is CASSVGLAVGTQYF.

The J gene is TRBJ2-2, the V gene TRBV3-1 (or the pseudogene TRBV3-2); 7 nucleotides align to TRBD1. V was pared by 8 bases and J by 4 bases, with 4 bases of the junction left unmatched. Germline lookup yields CDR1 LGHDT and CDR2 YNNKEL (reference sequence). The CDR3 is made up of 13 amino acids. The CDR3 loop reads CASLRQGTGELFF. In DNA form, the CDR3 reads TGTGCCAGCCTGAGACAGGGCACCGGGGAGCTGTTTTTT.

This rearrangement joins TRBV6-5 to TRBJ1-2; a possible D gene is TRBD1 (6 bases). CDR1 MNHEY and CDR2 SVGAGI come from the germline V gene. The CDR3 runs to 14 residues. The V end was cut by 5 bases, the J end by 7 bases, with 17 bases between. The CDR3 is CASSTQGGGGGYTF. CDR3 DNA: TGTGCCAGCAGTACACAGGGCGGCGGCGGTGGCTACACCTTC.

The chain is built from TRBV7-2 and TRBJ1-4, with TRBD1 identical over 10 bases. V shed 4 bases, J shed 8 bases, and the junction held 13 bases outside the gene matches. The length of the CDR3 is 17 residues. CDR1 and CDR2 (germline): SGHTA, FQGNSA. CDR3 in amino acids: CASSSSDRGFFNEKLFF. CDR3 DNA sequence: TGTGCCAGCAGCTCATCGGACAGGGGGTTCTTTAACGAAAAACTGTTTTTT.